Following are 2 T cell receptor beta chains from one sample sequenced in a study of identical twins. TCRdb fed the 5' RACE reads into MiXCR, producing one record per CDR3 protein. The sample has a few hundred thousand distinct CDR3 sequences, roughly 18% seen once. Input material: naive T cells sorted from blood. Source of these receptors: a man aged 50 to 60 in good health.

The chain carries TRBV4-3 and TRBJ1-6; D call uncertain. Trimming took off 0 bases at V and 5 bases at J, with 8 bases between the two ends. Germline values: CDR1 LGHNA, CDR2 YSLEER. The CDR3 contains 15 residues. This CDR3 reads CASSQEWDHNSPLHF. CDR3 bases: TGCGCCAGCAGCCAAGAATGGGATCATAATTCACCCCTCCACTTT.

This clonotype showed up just a few times. V is TRBV5-1 and J is TRBJ2-7; TRBD1 matches 9 bases. CDR3 length equals 15 residues. CDR1 and CDR2 from the germline V gene are SGHRS and YFSETQ. The ends lost 0 bases at V and 2 bases at J; junction bases unmatched: 3. The CDR3, as DNA: TGCGCCAGCAGCTTGGTGGGGGACAGGGCCTACGAGCAGTACTTC. Translating it yields CASSLVGDRAYEQYF.